The T cell receptor beta chain described here comes from a study of T-cell memory formation after mild COVID-19. Study observations and caveats: Some clones that responded turned up in pre-infection memory, which suggests that cross-reactive memory joined in. From day 15 to 85, contracting clones were balanced between CD4 and CD8, whereas later expanders leaned toward CD4+. Nothing confirmed that second-wave clones peaking on day 37 were specific for SARS-CoV-2.

This CDR3 comprises 14 residues. V lost 6 bases and J lost 6, with 17 bases in between. Germline loops: CDR1 LNHDA, CDR2 SQIVND (reference sequence). In regard to this clonotype: Its specificity is unknown.

TCRdb re-derived calls from the 5' RACE reads in MiXCR, one entry per CDR3 protein. The sample carries roughly 200,000 distinct CDR3 sequences, around 21% recorded once. The clonotype comes from an adult woman who had mild COVID-19 (a few samples of this study predate the infection). Cell type and time point are not known. The material sequenced was PBMCs or a T cell subset sorted from them (not recorded which). V usage is TRBV19 and J usage is TRBJ1-1; D is possibly TRBD1 (6 bases). CDR3 DNA sequence: TGTGCCAGTAGCGACGGACAGCCGTTCCCTGAAGCTTTCTTT. Protein product: CASSDGQPFPEAFF.